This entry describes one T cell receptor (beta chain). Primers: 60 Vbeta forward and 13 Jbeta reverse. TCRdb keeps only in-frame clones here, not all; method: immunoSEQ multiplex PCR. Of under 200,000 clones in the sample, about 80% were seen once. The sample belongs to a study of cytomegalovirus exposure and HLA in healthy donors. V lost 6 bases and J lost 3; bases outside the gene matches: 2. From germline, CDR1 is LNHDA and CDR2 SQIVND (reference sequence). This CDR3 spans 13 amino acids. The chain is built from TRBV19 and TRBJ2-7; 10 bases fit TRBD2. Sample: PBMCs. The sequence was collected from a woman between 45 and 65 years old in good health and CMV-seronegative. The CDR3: CASRRTSGYEQYF. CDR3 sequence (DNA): TGTGCCAGTAGGAGGACTAGCGGCTACGAGCAGTACTTC.